This TCR beta chain was identified in a study of cytomegalovirus exposure and HLA in healthy donors. V shed 4 bases and J 7 bases; nucleotides not matched to a gene: 2. The CDR3 consists of 13 residues. Per germline, CDR1 SQVTM and CDR2 ANQGSEA. For this clone: Its target is unknown.

The study's findings and limits: Excluded were some V segments that proved indistinguishable, including TRBV6-2 and TRBV6-3.

The PCR ran on 60 Vbeta and 13 Jbeta primers. This table comes from immunoSEQ multiplex PCR, and its TCRdb copy is limited to in-frame clones, with some not included. The table lists about 37,000 clones, roughly 76% of them singletons. This sequence was found in a woman in her forties in good health and CMV-seronegative. This sequence joins TRBV29-1 and TRBJ1-6; 9 nucleotides line up with TRBD1. Sequenced material: PBMCs. The CDR3 loop is CSVGDRDNSPLHF. The CDR3 DNA is TGCAGCGTTGGGGACAGGGACAATTCACCCCTCCACTTT.